This TCR beta chain was recovered during a study of T cells in Graves' hyperthyroidism and ophthalmopathy. Broader study findings: Expanded thyroid clonotypes (above 0.001) were mostly also found in blood.

This CDR3 is 12 amino acids long. V was trimmed by 2 bases and J by 8 bases, leaving 13 bases between them. Germline V gene sequence: CDR1 SQVTM, CDR2 ANQGSEA. There are many counts of this clonotype. The antigen is unknown. Authors of the study amplified TCR beta CDR3 regions from RNA transcripts. When the TCR CDR3 underwent first-round RT-PCR, the HTBI primer set was used. One entry per CDR3 protein results from TCRdb running MiXCR on the multiplex PCR reads. The table includes roughly 380,000 distinct CDR3 sequences, 15% to 20% detected once. Source material: blood. The V call is TRBV29-1, the J call TRBJ2-7; D is unclear. The receptor's source is a woman in her thirties or forties with Graves' ophthalmopathy. The CDR3 DNA is TGCAGCGTTGAATTAGGAACCCCTCAGCAGTACTTC. Translating it yields CSVELGTPQQYF.